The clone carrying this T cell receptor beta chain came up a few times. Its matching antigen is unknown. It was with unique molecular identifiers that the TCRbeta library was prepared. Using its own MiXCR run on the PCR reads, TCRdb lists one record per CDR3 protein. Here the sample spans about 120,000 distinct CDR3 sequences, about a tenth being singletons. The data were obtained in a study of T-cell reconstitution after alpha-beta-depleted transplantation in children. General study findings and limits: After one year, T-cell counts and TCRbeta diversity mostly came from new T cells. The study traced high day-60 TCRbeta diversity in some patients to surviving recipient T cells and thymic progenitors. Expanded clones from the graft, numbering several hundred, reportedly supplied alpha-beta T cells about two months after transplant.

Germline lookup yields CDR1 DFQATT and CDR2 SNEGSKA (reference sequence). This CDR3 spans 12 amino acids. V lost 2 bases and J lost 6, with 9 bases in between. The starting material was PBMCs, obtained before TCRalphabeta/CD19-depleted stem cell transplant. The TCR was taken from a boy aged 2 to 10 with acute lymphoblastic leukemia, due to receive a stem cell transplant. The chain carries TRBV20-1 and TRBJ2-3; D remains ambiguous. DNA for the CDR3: TGCAGTGCTAGAACTGACCTGGATACGCAGTATTTT. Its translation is CSARTDLDTQYF.